This T cell receptor beta chain came from a study of T-cell memory formation after mild COVID-19. The germline gives CDR1 DFQATT, CDR2 SNEGSKA (reference sequence). The CDR3 extends over 13 amino acids. V was clipped by 2 bases and J by 10 bases, with 12 bases between them. In TCRdb, the 5' RACE reads were re-called with MiXCR into one record per CDR3 protein. This table has hundreds of thousands of distinct CDR3 sequences, around 17% appearing once. The receptor was derived from a man younger than 35 who had mild COVID-19 (a few samples of this study predate the infection). Cell type and time point are not known. The gene calls are TRBV20-1 and TRBJ1-6, with D unresolved. The source material was PBMCs or a T cell subset sorted from them (not recorded which). The CDR3 protein is CSARPDAYSPLHF. The CDR3 DNA reads as TGCAGTGCTAGACCGGACGCCTACTCACCCCTCCACTTT.